These T cell receptor beta chains were read from a single sample in a study of CD8 T cells in Susac syndrome. Via MiXCR, TCRdb re-called the immunoSEQ multiplex PCR reads, giving one row per CDR3 protein. Counted here are about 180,000 distinct CDR3 sequences, about 96% occurring once; the ten biggest clones make up 0.1% to 0.15%. Sequenced: CD4+ T cells from PBMCs. These receptors all come from a human donor with Susac syndrome. Each CDR3 is given with its conserved first and last residue. The D gene is left open where the match is weak. Expanded clones get a size class; other rows say once, few or many, or leave the size out.

abundance	v_gene	j_gene	d_gene	CDR3nt	CDR3aa
NA	TRBV6-6	TRBJ1-1	NA	TGTGCCAGCAGGGACTATGAAGCTTTCTTT	CASRDYEAFF
NA	TRBV25-1	TRBJ1-2	TRBD1	TGTGCCAGCAGCGTCGGGACAGGGAGCACCTATGGCTACACCTTC	CASSVGTGSTYGYTF
NA	TRBV12-3/TRBV12-4	TRBJ1-5	NA	TGTGCCAGCAGTTTACACCACGAGGGGCAGCCCCAGCATTTT	CASSLHHEGQPQHF
NA	TRBV10-3	TRBJ2-7	TRBD1	TGTGCCATCAGTGATCTGGACAGGGGAACCTACGAGCAGTACTTC	CAISDLDRGTYEQYF
NA	TRBV29-1	TRBJ1-2	TRBD1	TGCAGCGCCGGACAGGGAGACTATGGCTACACCTTC	CSAGQGDYGYTF
NA	TRBV9	TRBJ2-7	TRBD2	TGTGCCAGCAGCGTAGGGGCGGGAGGAAATTACGAGCAGTACTTC	CASSVGAGGNYEQYF
NA	TRBV5-1	TRBJ1-4	NA	TGCGCCAGCAGCCCTGGTCTGGAAAATGAAAAACTGTTTTTT	CASSPGLENEKLFF
NA	TRBV5-1	TRBJ2-1	TRBD1	TGCGCCAGCAGCCCTGACAGGGGGGTCGATGAGCAGTTCTTC	CASSPDRGVDEQFF
NA	TRBV10-3	TRBJ2-7	TRBD1	TGTGCCATCAGCGCAATGGACAGGGTCTACGAGCAGTACTTC	CAISAMDRVYEQYF
NA	TRBV29-1	TRBJ2-1	NA	TGCAGCGTTGAGGTCAGCTCCTACAATGAGCAGTTCTTC	CSVEVSSYNEQFF
once	TRBV29-1	TRBJ2-3	TRBD2	TGCAGCGTGGGACTAGCGGGAGGGAGAGATACGCAGTATTTT	CSVGLAGGRDTQYF
NA	TRBV20-1	TRBJ2-1	NA	TGCAGTGCTACTAGGGACTCCGGAGGGTACAATGAGCAGTTCTTC	CSATRDSGGYNEQFF
NA	TRBV9	TRBJ1-3	NA	TGTGCCAGCAGCGTAGACGGGCCCTCAAACACCATATATTTT	CASSVDGPSNTIYF
NA	TRBV28	TRBJ2-1	TRBD2	TGTGCCAGCAGTACTGATAGCGGGTTCACCTACAATGAGCAGTTCTTC	CASSTDSGFTYNEQFF
NA	TRBV12-3/TRBV12-4	TRBJ2-1	TRBD2	TGTGCCAGCAGTTACGGCGGGAGTACGTCCTACAATGAGCAGTTCTTC	CASSYGGSTSYNEQFF
NA	TRBV20-1	TRBJ1-2	NA	TGCAGTGCTAGTGGCACAGGAAGCTCTAACTATGGCTACACCTTC	CSASGTGSSNYGYTF
NA	TRBV28	TRBJ2-1	NA	TGTGCCAGCAGCCTAGCGGCGCAGGGGAGAAATGAGCAGTTCTTC	CASSLAAQGRNEQFF
NA	TRBV20-1	TRBJ2-7	TRBD2	TGCAGTGCTAGGGCAGTAGCGGGAGTGAGCGAGCAGTACTTC	CSARAVAGVSEQYF
NA	TRBV28	TRBJ1-5	NA	TGTGCCAGCAGTTTATCCCGGGTGGTCAATCAGCCCCAGCATTTT	CASSLSRVVNQPQHF
NA	TRBV27	TRBJ2-1	NA	TGTGCCAGCAGTTTACTTATCTACAATGAGCAGTTCTTC	CASSLLIYNEQFF
NA	TRBV20-1	TRBJ2-7	TRBD2	TGCAGTGCTAGGCGGGGGAGCTACGAGCAGTACTTC	CSARRGSYEQYF
once	TRBV15	TRBJ2-3	NA	TGTGCCACCAGCAGAACACCTAGTGGGGTAGATACGCAGTATTTT	CATSRTPSGVDTQYF
NA	TRBV29-1	TRBJ1-2	NA	TGCAGCGTAAGGGCTTCCTATGGCTACACCTTC	CSVRASYGYTF
NA	TRBV6-1	TRBJ1-2	NA	TGTGCCAGCAGCCGAACAGCCCAACAAGGGAGGTTTAACTATGGCTACACCTTC	CASSRTAQQGRFNYGYTF
NA	TRBV5-4	TRBJ2-1	NA	TGTGCCAGCAGCTTACTAGGGATTCCCTACAATGAGCAGTTCTTC	CASSLLGIPYNEQFF